The sequence of this T cell receptor beta chain was determined in a study of cytomegalovirus exposure and HLA in healthy donors (dated by TCRdb to 2016 to 2017). As for the study more broadly: An earlier analysis of fewer than 750 of the donors reported 250 to 300 Gb of sequence data and around 120 million unique TCR beta sequences obtained from around 180 million T cells. About 300 gigabases of sequencing data and around 80 million unique TCR sequences made up an early release that covered approximately 620 HLA-typed donors. The genetic ancestry cluster associated with self-reported Caucasian donors included 81% of the 398 genotyped donors. The study aimed to test whether cataloging public T cell receptors could reveal signatures of past pathogen exposure. Using immunosequencing, the study profiled T cell repertoires from approximately 700 subjects and related those repertoires to cytomegalovirus serostatus. Along with the roughly 700-subject first cohort, a separate validation cohort of 120 different subjects was used. High-throughput TCR immunosequencing, statistical association of individual TCRs with disease status, and machine learning were combined to predict cytomegalovirus infection status. In a later analysis, previously published TCR beta repertoires from 666 donors were re-analyzed and high-resolution HLA genotyping was added so that TCR occurrence patterns could be studied. The later analysis used no new phenotypic data to find candidate immune exposures, relying instead on TCR beta sequences and their occurrence across donors. In an earlier analysis of roughly 540 of the donors, high-throughput TCR beta sequencing was used to judge whether each TCR beta V gene segment behaved as functional or pseudogenic. Alongside the repertoire data, information on donor age, sex, ethnicity and CMV serostatus was compiled. In a later genetic analysis, genome-wide SNP genotypes for about 65% of the 666 donors were used, and that subset was treated as a discovery cohort. All discovery cohort repertoires had been generated using a single sequencing platform. Both class I and class II loci were covered by HLA typing, at four-digit resolution. Typing coverage varied by locus: 629-630 donors for A, B, C, DRB1 and DQB1; roughly 520 for DQA1; 606 for DPA1; 450 to 480 for DPB1. A handful of DR-DQ haplotypes were handled as single units for association and clustering because linkage in the cohort was strong. Across about 370 genotyped donors of the cohort, an average of about 220,000 unique TCR beta nucleotide sequences per donor were sequenced, and roughly a sixth of those sequences were non-productive.

Libraries came from the immunoSEQ multiplex PCR assay. For the multiplex PCR, a mixture combining 60 forward primers for TCR Vbeta segments and 13 reverse primers for TCR Jbeta segments was used. A multiplex PCR assay on genomic DNA amplified the CDR3 region of rearranged TCR beta genes. The amplified TCR beta libraries were sequenced on the Illumina HiSeq System as 87-base-pair reads. Regarding the original processing steps: A later analysis counted approximately 74 million unique TCR beta chains across the 640 or so repertoires, and around 9.9 million of these chains were shared by at least two donors. To remove PCR and sequencing errors, raw reads were error-corrected and collapsed into unique sequences using a nearest-neighbor algorithm that merged closely related sequences. Alignment of CDR3 sequences to IMGT reference sequences was used to assign V, D and J gene segments. For a sequence to be retained, at least a six-nucleotide match to both a V gene segment and a J gene segment was required. A rearrangement counted as productive if the CDR3 had no stop codons and remained in frame with V and J, and every other rearrangement counted as non-productive. CDR3 was defined according to IMGT convention as the region running from the second conserved V-encoded cysteine to the conserved J-encoded phenylalanine. The earlier analysis of roughly 590 of the donors excluded any sequence lacking an unambiguous match to a single V gene segment. An earlier analysis of 587 of the donors called V segments functional above 56.7% productive rearrangements and segregating when the between-donor standard deviation exceeded 5%. A statistical classification framework was built for diagnosing cytomegalovirus status from the catalog of TCR beta chain sequences. A later analysis assigned V and J genes by comparing TCR nucleotide sequences with IMGT/GENE-DB human TR gene sequences. The TCRdist pipeline was used in a later analysis to assign CDR3 sequences and most-parsimonious VDJ recombination scenarios. In a later analysis, every TCR beta chain was defined by the combination of its CDR3 amino acid sequence and its V-gene family, and reads without a unique V-gene family were dropped. As a way to deal with suspected cross-contamination and a sequencing artifact, a later analysis dropped 450 to 600 nucleotide sequences that were highly shared and had low generation probability. In a later analysis, a clonal expansion index for each public chain was calculated from normalized within-repertoire ranks of inferred template counts. In a later analysis, generation probabilities were computed with a VDJ recombination model fitted to out-of-frame rearrangements, and the resulting probabilities were checked against IGoR. A later analysis scored TCR-TCR, TCR-HLA and TCR-CMV co-occurrence with hypergeometric tests, applying a repertoire-size bias correction to TCR pairs. False discovery rates were estimated in a later analysis by permuting HLA or CMV assignments 20 times. In a later analysis, co-occurring TCRs were grouped with DBSCAN, and TCRdist sequence similarity was added when clustering was performed within HLA-allele-positive subsets. For co-occurrence clustering, repertoires with fewer than 30,000 or more than 120,000 public chains were excluded, along with roughly five repertoires with anomalous nucleotide sharing. The clones in this table, taken by TCRdb from immuneACCESS, are in-frame only. Not every clone is retained; where verified, under half of the shortfall comes from an unresolved V gene, and the cause of the rest is unknown. The DNA gave D and trimming, while V, J and clone size come from that table. Here the sample has about 150,000 clones; roughly 80% occur a single time. 3.5% of the sample lies in the top ten.

V lost 0 bases and J lost 2 bases; the stretch between them is 5 bases long. Reading from cysteine to phenylalanine, the CDR3 counts 13 amino acids. Only the CDR3 region is kept as DNA, spanning 39 bases read in frame from base 1. CDR1 and CDR2 are drawn from the germline V gene: SGHTS, YDEGEE. In total, about 650 healthy bone marrow donors made up the cohort. At the time of sampling, every cohort member was nominally healthy, though immune exposures that went unrecorded were likely present. Of the roughly 700 cohort members, more than 250 had a positive CMV serostatus and just over 350 had a negative one, while no CMV serostatus was recorded for the donor. Every donor gave a peripheral blood sample, and the peripheral blood mononuclear cells from that sample were used for TCR beta sequencing. Genomic DNA extraction from the blood cell samples was performed with the Qiagen DNeasy Blood Extraction Kit.

General findings and caveats noted by the study authors: A further reported finding was that TCR beta sequences accurately predicted the HLA-A and HLA-B alleles for most subjects in the first cohort. In a later analysis, several top co-occurrence clusters were reported to appear linked to parvovirus B19, influenza, CMV and Epstein-Barr virus. Roughly uniform sequencing depth across donors was assumed in presence/absence analyses, although this assumption may not hold. Because the 87-base-pair reads could not distinguish some IMGT-functional V segments, including TRBV6-2 and TRBV6-3, those segments were excluded. In this cohort, only TCR beta chains were sequenced, and detectable features were limited by the absence of alpha or paired-chain data. It was suggested by the authors that the approach could potentially be generalized to other disease states and immunological phenotypes. In an earlier analysis of about 550 of the donors, most TCR beta V segments were observed in productive rearrangements about 87% or about 30% of the time, broadly matching IMGT annotations. Three of the identified cytomegalovirus-associated TCR beta chains were confirmed in vitro to be specific for cytomegalovirus antigens. The only immune exposure information available for the cohort was CMV serostatus. A total of fewer than 200 TCR beta chains were listed by the study as associated with cytomegalovirus. Some 16 rarely observed V segments, including chromosome 9 orphons, were excluded from the earlier analysis of almost 600 of the donors because counts were too low. Because HLA typing was unavailable for some donors at each locus, only the typed subset was used in association tests. A later analysis found that TCR association rates varied across HLA loci, with DRB1 alleles showing the most associated TCRs and HLA-C alleles the fewest. The sequencing pipeline was judged likely to have produced a cluster of highly shared sequence variants as a technical artifact. A later analysis associated 16,951 TCR beta sequences with specific HLA alleles at a false discovery rate of 0.05. Correlated functional status among segregating V segments might be attributable to linkage disequilibrium, but an unknown experimental factor could not be ruled out. In a later analysis, HLA-associated TCR beta chains showed more clonal expansion and lower generation probabilities than non-associated chains that were equally common. Strong co-occurrence of HLA alleles, especially DR and DQ, made assigning TCR associations to individual alleles difficult. Cytomegalovirus status was reported to be diagnosed by the classifier with high specificity and sensitivity in both the original and validation cohorts. Most TCR sequences were observed very rarely across donors, whereas some public TCRs were present in many individuals. A later genetic analysis reported fewer N-insertions in productive TCRs among donors in an Asian-associated ancestry cluster than the roughly 720-donor mean. An association between a missense DCLRE1C variant and V-gene and J-gene trimming of TCR beta chains was found in a later genetic analysis and replicated in an independent cohort. A later analysis found that most CMV-associated TCR beta chains appeared HLA-restricted, with HLA associations seemingly driven largely by CMV exposure.

Note on this clone: Its target antigen remains unknown. No much larger clonotype is one base removed from it; base qualities were not supplied.

Here the chain combines TRBV5-8 and TRBJ2-5, with an unclear D gene assignment. What was sequenced was PBMCs. The receptor was derived from a human donor in good health. CDR3 loop: CASSLALQETQYF. The DNA is TGTGCCAGCAGCTTGGCACTTCAAGAGACCCAGTACTTC.